This T cell receptor beta chain derives from a study of beta chain features in type 1 diabetes. Whole-study context: Patient and healthy donor groups were alike in age, gender and cell yields. Study outcomes and limitations: Among patients, naive, central memory and Treg TCRB repertoires appeared more similar than among healthy donors. Across all four CD4+ subsets, people with type 1 diabetes showed modestly shorter TCRB CDR3s.

Germline CDR1 SQVTM, CDR2 ANQGSEA. The CDR3 spans 15 residues. Trimming removed 7 bases from V and 5 bases from J; junction bases left unmatched: 14. In the case of this clone: Antigen unknown.

Researchers reported sorting CD4+ naive, central memory, regulatory and stem cell-like memory cells via CD45RO/CCR7/CD25/CD127/CD95/CD27. The whole isolated RNA underwent reverse transcription, so sequencing captured expressed TCRB transcripts. There were approximately 3.5 million reads on average in the naive, central memory and regulatory T cell samples. This table comes from immunoSEQ multiplex PCR, and its TCRdb copy is limited to in-frame clones, with some not included. Of around 250,000 clones listed, around 14% were seen once; the top ten hold approximately 0.018%. This clonotype was sampled from a man aged 25 to 40 with type 1 diabetes. Input material: naive CD4+ T cells from blood. V and J are TRBV29-1 and TRBJ2-1; 7 bases map to TRBD2. CDR3 loop: CSATRGGLGDNEQFF. The CDR3 DNA sequence: TGCAGCGCCACACGGGGAGGGCTAGGGGACAATGAGCAGTTCTTC.